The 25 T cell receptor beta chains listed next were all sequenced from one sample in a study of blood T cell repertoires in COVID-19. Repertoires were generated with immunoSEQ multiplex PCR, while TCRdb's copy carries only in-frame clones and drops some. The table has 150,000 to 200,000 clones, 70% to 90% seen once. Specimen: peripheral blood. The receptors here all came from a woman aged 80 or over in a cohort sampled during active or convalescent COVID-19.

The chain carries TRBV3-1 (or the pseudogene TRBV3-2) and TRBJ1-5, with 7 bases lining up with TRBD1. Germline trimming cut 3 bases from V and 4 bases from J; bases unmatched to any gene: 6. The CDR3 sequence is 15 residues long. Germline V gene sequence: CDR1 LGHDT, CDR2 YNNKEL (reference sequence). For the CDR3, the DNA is TGTGCCAGCAGCCATAGGGGGACAGATAATCAGCCCCAGCATTTT. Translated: CASSHRGTDNQPQHF.

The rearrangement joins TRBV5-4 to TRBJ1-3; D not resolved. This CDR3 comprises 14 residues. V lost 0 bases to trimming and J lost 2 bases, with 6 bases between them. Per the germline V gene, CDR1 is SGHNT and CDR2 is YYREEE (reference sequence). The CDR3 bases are TGTGCCAGCAGCTTGGAATTCACTGGAAACACCATATATTTT. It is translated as CASSLEFTGNTIYF.

Here the CDR3 reads CASSQDLISTSYEQYF. CDR3 sequence (DNA): TGTGCCAGCAGCCAAGATCTTATTTCTACCTCCTACGAGCAGTACTTC. The chain carries TRBV14 and TRBJ2-7; D unresolved. CDR1 SGHDN and CDR2 FVKESK come from the germline V gene. The CDR3 is 16 amino acids. The V gene lost 0 bases and the J gene lost 0 bases, with 12 bases spanning the gap.

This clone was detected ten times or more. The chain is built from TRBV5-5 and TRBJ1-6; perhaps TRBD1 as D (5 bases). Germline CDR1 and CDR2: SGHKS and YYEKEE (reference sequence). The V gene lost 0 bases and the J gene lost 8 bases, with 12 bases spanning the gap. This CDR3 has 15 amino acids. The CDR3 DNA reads TGTGCCAGCAGCTTGGTGGCGGGGGTGGATTCACCCCTCCACTTT. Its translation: CASSLVAGVDSPLHF.

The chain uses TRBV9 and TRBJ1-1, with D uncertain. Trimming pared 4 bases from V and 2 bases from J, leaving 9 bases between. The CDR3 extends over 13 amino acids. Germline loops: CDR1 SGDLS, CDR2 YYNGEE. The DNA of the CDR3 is TGTGCCAGCAGCCCCGGGTCCAACACTGAAGCTTTCTTT. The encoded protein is CASSPGSNTEAFF.

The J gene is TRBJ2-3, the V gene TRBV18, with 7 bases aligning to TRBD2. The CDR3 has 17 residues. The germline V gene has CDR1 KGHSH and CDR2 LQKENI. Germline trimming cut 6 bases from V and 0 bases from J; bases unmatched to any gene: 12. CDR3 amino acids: CASSPRIQAGSTDTQYF. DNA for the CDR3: TGTGCCAGCTCCCCGAGGATCCAAGCGGGAAGCACAGATACGCAGTATTTT. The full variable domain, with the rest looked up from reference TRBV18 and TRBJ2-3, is NAGVMQNPRHLVRRRGQEARLRCSPMKGHSHVYWYRQLPEEGLKFMVYLQKENIIDESGMPKERFSAEFPKEGPSILRIQQVVRGDSAAYFCASSPRIQAGSTDTQYFGPGTRLTVL.

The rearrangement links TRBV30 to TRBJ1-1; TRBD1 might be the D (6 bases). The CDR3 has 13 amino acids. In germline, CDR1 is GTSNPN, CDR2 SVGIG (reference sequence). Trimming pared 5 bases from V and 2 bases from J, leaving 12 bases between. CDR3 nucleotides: TGTGCCTGGGGCAGGGGTCTTAACACTGAAGCTTTCTTT. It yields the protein CAWGRGLNTEAFF. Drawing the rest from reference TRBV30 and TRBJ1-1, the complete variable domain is SQTIHQWPATLVQPVGSPLSLECTVEGTSNPNLYWYRQAAGRGLQLLFYSVGIGQISSEVPQNLSASRPQDRQFILSSKKLLLSDSGFYLCAWGRGLNTEAFFGQGTRLTVV.

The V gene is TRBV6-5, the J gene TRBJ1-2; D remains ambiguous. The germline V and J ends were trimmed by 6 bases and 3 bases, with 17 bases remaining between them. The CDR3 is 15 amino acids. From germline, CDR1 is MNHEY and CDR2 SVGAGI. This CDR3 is CASRRRRPLDYGYTF. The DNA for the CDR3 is TGTGCCAGCAGACGCAGACGGCCACTAGACTATGGCTACACCTTC.

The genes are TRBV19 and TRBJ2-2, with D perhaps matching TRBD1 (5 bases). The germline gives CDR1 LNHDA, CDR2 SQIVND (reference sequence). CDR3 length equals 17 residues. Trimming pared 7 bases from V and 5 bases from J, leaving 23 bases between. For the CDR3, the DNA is TGTGCCAGTACTCTACGGCCAGGGTCCTACGGAACCGGGGAGCTGTTTTTT. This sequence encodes CASTLRPGSYGTGELFF.

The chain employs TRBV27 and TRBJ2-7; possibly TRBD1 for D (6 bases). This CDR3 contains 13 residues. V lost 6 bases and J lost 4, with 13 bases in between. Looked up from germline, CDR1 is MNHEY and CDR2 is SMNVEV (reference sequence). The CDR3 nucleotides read TGTGCCAGCAGCCGGGACAAGGTATACGAGCAGTACTTC. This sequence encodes CASSRDKVYEQYF.

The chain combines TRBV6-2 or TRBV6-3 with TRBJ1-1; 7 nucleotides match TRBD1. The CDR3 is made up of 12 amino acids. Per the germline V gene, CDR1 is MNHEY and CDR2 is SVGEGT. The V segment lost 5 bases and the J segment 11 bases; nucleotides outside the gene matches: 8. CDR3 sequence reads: CASSPPTGKAFF. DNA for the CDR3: TGTGCCAGCAGTCCCCCGACAGGGAAGGCTTTCTTT.

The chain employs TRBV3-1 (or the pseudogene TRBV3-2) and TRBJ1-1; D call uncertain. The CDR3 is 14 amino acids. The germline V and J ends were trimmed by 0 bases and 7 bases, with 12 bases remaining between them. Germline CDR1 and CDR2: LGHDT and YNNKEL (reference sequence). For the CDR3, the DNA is TGTGCCAGCAGCCAAGAACGGAGGGATGTTGAAGCTTTCTTT. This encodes CASSQERRDVEAFF.

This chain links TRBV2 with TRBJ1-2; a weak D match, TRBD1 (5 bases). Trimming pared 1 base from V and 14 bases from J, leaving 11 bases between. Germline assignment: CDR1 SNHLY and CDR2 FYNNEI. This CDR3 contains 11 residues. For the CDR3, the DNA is TGTGCCAGCAGTGAAGACAGGCGTGGGACCTTC. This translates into CASSEDRRGTF.

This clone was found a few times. This chain's CDR3 is CASRGQGGTDTQYF. For the CDR3, the DNA is TGTGCCAGCAGGGGACAGGGGGGCACAGATACGCAGTATTTT. The V call is TRBV2, the J call TRBJ2-3, with 11 bases matching TRBD1. The CDR3 extends over 14 amino acids. CDR1 and CDR2 (germline): SNHLY, FYNNEI. The V segment lost 6 bases and the J segment 1 base; nucleotides outside the gene matches: 0.

CDR3 sequence: CAWSVSSGMSNQPQHF. In DNA, the CDR3 is TGTGCCTGGAGTGTTTCTTCGGGGATGAGCAATCAGCCCCAGCATTTT. The genes are TRBV30 and TRBJ1-5; D remains unclear. Trimming left V 0 bases short and J 1 base short, with 13 bases between. The CDR3 contains 16 residues. CDR1 is GTSNPN, CDR2 SVGIG, per germline (reference sequence).

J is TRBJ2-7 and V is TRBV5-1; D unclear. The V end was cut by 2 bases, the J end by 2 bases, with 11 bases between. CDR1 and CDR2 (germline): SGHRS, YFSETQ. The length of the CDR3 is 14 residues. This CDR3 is CASSFEVLTYEQYF. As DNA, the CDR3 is TGCGCCAGCAGCTTCGAGGTTTTGACCTACGAGCAGTACTTC.

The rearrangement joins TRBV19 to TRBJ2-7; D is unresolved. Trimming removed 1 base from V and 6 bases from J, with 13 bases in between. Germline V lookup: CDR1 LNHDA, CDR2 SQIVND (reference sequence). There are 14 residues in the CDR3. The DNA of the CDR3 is TGTGCCAGTAGTATAGGAGTCCCGACTTTCGAGCAGTACTTC. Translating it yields CASSIGVPTFEQYF.

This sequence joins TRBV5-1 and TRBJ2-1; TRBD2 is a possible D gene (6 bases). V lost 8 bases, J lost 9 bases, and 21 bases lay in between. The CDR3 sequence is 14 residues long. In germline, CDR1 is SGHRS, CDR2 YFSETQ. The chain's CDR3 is CASTRLVEDTEQFF. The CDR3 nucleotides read TGCGCCAGTACCCGACTAGTCGAGGACACTGAGCAGTTCTTC.

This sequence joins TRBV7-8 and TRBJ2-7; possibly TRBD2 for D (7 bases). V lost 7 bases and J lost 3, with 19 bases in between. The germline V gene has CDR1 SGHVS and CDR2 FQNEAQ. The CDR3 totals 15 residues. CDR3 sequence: CASTLTWGGGYEQYV. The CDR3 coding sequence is TGTGCCAGCACCCTGACGTGGGGAGGGGGCTACGAGCAGTACGTC.

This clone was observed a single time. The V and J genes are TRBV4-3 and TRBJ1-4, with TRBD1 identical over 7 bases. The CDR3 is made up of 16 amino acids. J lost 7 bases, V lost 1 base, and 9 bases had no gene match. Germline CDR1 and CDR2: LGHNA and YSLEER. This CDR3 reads CASSQGGNRGREKLFF. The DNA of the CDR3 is TGCGCCAGCAGCCAAGGAGGGAACAGGGGACGTGAAAAACTGTTTTTT.

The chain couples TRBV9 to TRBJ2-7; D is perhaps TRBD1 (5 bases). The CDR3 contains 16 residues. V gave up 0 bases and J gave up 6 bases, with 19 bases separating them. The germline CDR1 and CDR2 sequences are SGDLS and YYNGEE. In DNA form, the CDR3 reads TGTGCCAGCAGCGTAGAGGGGCTACCCGCCGCCGGCGAGCAGTACTTC. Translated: CASSVEGLPAAGEQYF.

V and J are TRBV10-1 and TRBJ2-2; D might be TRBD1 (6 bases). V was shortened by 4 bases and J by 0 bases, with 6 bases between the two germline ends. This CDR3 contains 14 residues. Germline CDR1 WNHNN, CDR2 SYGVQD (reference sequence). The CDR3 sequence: CASSGTANTGELFF. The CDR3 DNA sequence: TGCGCCAGCAGTGGGACAGCGAACACCGGGGAGCTGTTTTTT.

The CDR3 nucleotides read TGTGCCAGCAGCCAACCACTAGCGGGGGGCTATACTACCAACAATGAGCAGTTCTTC. It yields the protein CASSQPLAGGYTTNNEQFF. This chain links TRBV3-1 (or the pseudogene TRBV3-2) with TRBJ2-1, with TRBD2 matching 12 bases. V shed 2 bases and J 5 bases; nucleotides not matched to a gene: 13. This CDR3 is 19 amino acids long. The V gene's germline CDR1 is LGHDT and CDR2 YNNKEL (reference sequence).

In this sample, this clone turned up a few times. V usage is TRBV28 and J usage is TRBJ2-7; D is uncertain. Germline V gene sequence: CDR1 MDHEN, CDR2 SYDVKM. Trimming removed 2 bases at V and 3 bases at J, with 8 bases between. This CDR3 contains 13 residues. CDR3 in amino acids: CASSLPPRYEQYF. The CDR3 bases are TGTGCCAGCAGTTTACCCCCTCGCTACGAGCAGTACTTC.

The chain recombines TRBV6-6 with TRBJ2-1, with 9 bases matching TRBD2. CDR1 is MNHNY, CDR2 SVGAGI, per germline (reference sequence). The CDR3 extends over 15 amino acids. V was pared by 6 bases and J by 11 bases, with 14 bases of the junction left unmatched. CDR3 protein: CASSLRRDLAGQQFF. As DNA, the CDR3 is TGTGCCAGCAGCCTACGAAGGGATCTAGCGGGACAGCAGTTCTTC.